This passage covers 29 T cell receptor beta chains from one sample sequenced in a study of blood T cell repertoires in COVID-19. Here immunoSEQ multiplex PCR was the method, and the copy in TCRdb shows in-frame clones only, minus some. The sample includes about 220,000 clones, about 90% of them seen just once. Material for sequencing was peripheral blood. All receptors derive from a man aged 40-50 years with active or convalescent COVID-19.

The chain carries TRBV30 and TRBJ2-1; D may be TRBD2 (5 bases). Deletions cut 3 bases from V and 7 bases from J, with 22 bases between. The CDR3 loop spans 16 amino acids. Germline CDR1 is GTSNPN and CDR2 is SVGIG (reference sequence). CDR3 coding DNA: TGTGCCTGGAGCATAAGGCTCGGGAAAGGACCGAATGAGCAGTTCTTC. Translating gives CAWSIRLGKGPNEQFF.

The V gene is TRBV6-5, the J gene TRBJ1-1; TRBD1 might be the D (5 bases). The CDR3 is made up of 14 amino acids. The germline V and J ends were trimmed by 5 bases and 4 bases, with 14 bases remaining between them. Per germline, CDR1 MNHEY and CDR2 SVGAGI. The CDR3 loop reads CASSHPDGGTEAFF. DNA of the CDR3: TGTGCCAGCAGTCACCCCGACGGGGGCACTGAAGCTTTCTTT.

V gene TRBV6-5 combines with J gene TRBJ1-4; 8 positions agree with TRBD1. Trimming at V came to 2 bases and at J to 4 bases, leaving 0 bases not matched to a gene. CDR1 and CDR2 from the germline V gene are MNHEY and SVGAGI. The CDR3 contains 14 residues. The DNA for the CDR3 is TGTGCCAGCAGTTACGGACAGGGTAATGAAAAACTGTTTTTT. This sequence encodes CASSYGQGNEKLFF.

This rearrangement joins TRBV6-2 or TRBV6-3 to TRBJ2-1; TRBD2 matches 11 bases. V lost 0 bases, J lost 5 bases, and 0 bases stayed unmatched. Germline V gives CDR1 MNHEY, CDR2 SVGEGT. CDR3 length: 15 amino acids. The CDR3 loop reads CASSYSSGRDNEQFF. For the CDR3, the DNA is TGTGCCAGCAGTTACTCTAGCGGGAGGGACAATGAGCAGTTCTTC.

This clone was observed a handful of times. The chain combines TRBV29-1 with TRBJ1-2, with 8 bases matching TRBD1. Trimming took 7 bases from V and 2 from J; bases not matched to a gene: 6. CDR3 length: 13 amino acids. Germline V CDR1 and CDR2: SQVTM, ANQGSEA. CDR3 sequence (DNA): TGCAGCGGGACGGACAGGGAAAACTATGGCTACACCTTC. This sequence encodes CSGTDRENYGYTF.

This chain joins TRBV11-2 and TRBJ2-3; TRBD2 might be the D (5 bases). Germline V lookup: CDR1 SGHAT, CDR2 FQNNGV. The CDR3 length is 14 residues. The V end was cut by 5 bases, the J end by 9 bases, with 18 bases between. The CDR3 DNA follows: TGTGCCAGCAGCCCCGACCCCATTACGGGAACGCAGTATTTT. Protein product: CASSPDPITGTQYF.

The chain joins TRBV11-2 to TRBJ2-7; D remains unclear. CDR1 and CDR2 (germline): SGHAT, FQNNGV. CDR3 length equals 13 residues. V lost 3 bases to trimming and J lost 8 bases, with 14 bases between them. CDR3 sequence (DNA): TGTGCCAGCAGCTTGGGCCGGCTGCTCCAGCAGTACTTC. Its protein product is CASSLGRLLQQYF. The variable domain in full, with the rest retrieved from reference TRBV11-2 and TRBJ2-7, is EAGVAQSPRYKIIEKRQSVAFWCNPISGHATLYWYQQILGQGPKLLIQFQNNGVVDDSQLPKDRFSAERLKGVDSTLKIQPAKLEDSAVYLCASSLGRLLQQYFGPGTRLTVT.

The chain joins TRBV10-3 to TRBJ2-7; no reliable D call. Trimming took 2 bases from V and 0 from J, leaving 5 bases between them. Germline V gives CDR1 ENHRY, CDR2 SYGVKD. This CDR3 contains 13 residues. The CDR3 nucleotides are TGTGCCATCAGTGAGGCCGGCTCCTACGAGCAGTACTTC. It translates to CAISEAGSYEQYF.

This chain connects TRBV30 to TRBJ1-3; possible D gene TRBD1, 6 bases. Germline lookup yields CDR1 GTSNPN and CDR2 SVGIG (reference sequence). V was cut by 3 bases and J by 0 bases, with 12 bases left in between. The CDR3 has 15 amino acids. This chain's CDR3 is CAWRDSRRSGNTIYF. Here the CDR3 DNA reads TGTGCCTGGAGGGACAGTCGCCGCTCTGGAAACACCATATATTTT.

The gene calls are TRBV7-9 and TRBJ2-5, with D unresolved. This CDR3 has 14 residues. From germline, CDR1 is SEHNR and CDR2 FQNEAQ (reference sequence). V was pared by 3 bases and J by 4 bases, with 12 bases between. For the CDR3, the DNA is TGTGCCAGCAGCTTTGGTATTAGCCGAGAGACCCAGTACTTC. This sequence encodes CASSFGISRETQYF. The full variable domain, its missing parts supplied by reference TRBV7-9 and TRBJ2-5, is DTGVSQNPRHKITKRGQNVTFRCDPISEHNRLYWYRQTLGQGPEFLTYFQNEAQLEKSRLLSDRFSAERPKGSFSTLEIQRTEQGDSAMYLCASSFGISRETQYFGPGTRLLVL.

The chain uses TRBV27 and TRBJ1-2; 7 bases line up with TRBD1. The germline gives CDR1 MNHEY, CDR2 SMNVEV (reference sequence). The CDR3 covers 16 residues. Trimming removed 4 bases from V and 5 bases from J; junction bases left unmatched: 13. The CDR3 DNA is TGTGCCAGCAGTTCCCGGACCGGACAGGACTCGTATGGCTACACCTTC. As protein: CASSSRTGQDSYGYTF.

This clone has only a few counts. The chain joins TRBV2 to TRBJ1-4; 7 nucleotides agree with TRBD1. In germline, CDR1 is SNHLY, CDR2 FYNNEI. The CDR3 extends over 15 amino acids. J lost 4 bases, V lost 6 bases, and 8 bases had no gene match. The DNA of the CDR3 is TGTGCCAGCAGAGCTCCGGGACAGTATAATGAAAAACTGTTTTTT. This translates into CASRAPGQYNEKLFF.

V is TRBV7-9 and J is TRBJ1-1; D call uncertain. V lost 4 bases and J 5 bases, leaving 17 bases between the germline ends. The CDR3 totals 15 residues. Germline V gene sequence: CDR1 SEHNR, CDR2 FQNEAQ (reference sequence). The DNA of the CDR3 is TGTGCCAGCAGCTACCTAGGAACGGGAGAAACTGAAGCTTTCTTT. Translation: CASSYLGTGETEAFF.

This clone appeared once. This chain's CDR3 is CASSPFVGTGGVEQYF. The CDR3 nucleotides read TGTGCCAGTAGTCCCTTCGTAGGGACAGGGGGCGTCGAGCAGTACTTC. The chain is built from TRBV19 and TRBJ2-7; the match to TRBD1 covers 12 bases. V gave up 5 bases and J gave up 6 bases; unmatched junction bases: 11. CDR1 and CDR2 (germline): LNHDA, SQIVND (reference sequence). There are 16 residues in the CDR3.

This clone was recorded only once. V usage is TRBV23-1 and J usage is TRBJ1-4, with D perhaps TRBD1 (6 bases). TRBV23-1 is an open reading frame, and its role is uncertain. Trimming took 0 bases from V and 7 from J, leaving 27 bases between them. This CDR3 is 20 amino acids long. CDR3 sequence (DNA): TGCGCCAGCAGTCAATCGCGGAACCAAGCAGGGGTGTTACAGGGTGAAAAACTGTTTTTT. Protein sequence: CASSQSRNQAGVLQGEKLFF.

The chain recombines TRBV19 with TRBJ2-1, with TRBD2 identical over 14 bases. The CDR3 sequence is 17 residues long. CDR1 LNHDA and CDR2 SQIVND come from the germline V gene (reference sequence). Losses at the gene ends were 2 bases for V and 9 bases for J; bases not matched to a gene: 9. CDR3 in amino acids: CASSITATSGGAGEQFF. The CDR3 region has the DNA TGTGCCAGTAGTATAACCGCGACTAGCGGGGGGGCTGGTGAGCAGTTCTTC.

This clone was seen only a few times. The chain joins TRBV5-1 to TRBJ2-7, with 8 bases fitting TRBD2. The V gene end was trimmed by 2 bases and the J gene end by 6 bases; junction bases not matched to a gene: 10. CDR1 is SGHRS and CDR2 is YFSETQ in the germline V gene. The CDR3 is made up of 15 amino acids. CDR3 residues: CASSFSGTSEAEQYF. CDR3 coding DNA: TGCGCCAGCAGCTTTTCCGGGACTAGTGAAGCCGAGCAGTACTTC.

This chain uses TRBV7-9 with TRBJ2-1; possible D gene TRBD2, 5 bases. Trimming left V 1 base short and J 8 bases short, with 9 bases between. The V gene's germline CDR1 is SEHNR and CDR2 FQNEAQ (reference sequence). This CDR3 comprises 13 residues. This chain's CDR3 is CASSLDPADEQFF. The CDR3 DNA sequence: TGTGCCAGCAGCTTAGATCCAGCGGATGAGCAGTTCTTC.

This chain links TRBV6-1 with TRBJ2-1; D is possibly TRBD1 (6 bases). CDR1 is MNHNS, CDR2 SASEGT, per germline. The CDR3 spans 12 residues. V lost 1 base and J 8 bases, leaving 6 bases between the germline ends. CDR3: CASSEDRDEQFF. Written as DNA, the CDR3 is TGTGCCAGCAGTGAAGACAGGGATGAGCAGTTCTTC.

This sequence joins TRBV7-9 and TRBJ1-4, with no clear D. CDR3 size: 16 residues. Germline V gene sequence: CDR1 SEHNR, CDR2 FQNEAQ (reference sequence). V lost 0 bases and J lost 4, with 12 bases in between. CDR3 nucleotide sequence: TGTGCCAGCAGCTTAGCTTCAGCTGGCGGTAATGAAAAACTGTTTTTT. It encodes CASSLASAGGNEKLFF.

V gene TRBV24-1 combines with J gene TRBJ2-2; 7 bases are a match to TRBD1. Germline lookup yields CDR1 KGHDR and CDR2 SFDVKD. This CDR3 region has 17 residues. Germline trimming cut 4 bases from V and 2 bases from J; bases unmatched to any gene: 9. In nucleotides, the CDR3 is TGTGCCACCAGTGAGTTGGGACAGCCGATAAACACCGGGGAGCTGTTTTTT. This encodes CATSELGQPINTGELFF.

The V and J genes are TRBV12-3 or TRBV12-4 and TRBJ1-2; no firm D call. This CDR3 spans 13 amino acids. The V end was cut by 3 bases, the J end by 3 bases, with 8 bases between. This CDR3 is CASSFRRYYGYTF. The CDR3 DNA reads as TGTGCCAGCAGTTTTAGGAGGTACTATGGCTACACCTTC.

The V gene is TRBV30, the J gene TRBJ1-1; 7 nucleotides align to TRBD1. Trimming took 0 bases from V and 3 from J; bases not matched to a gene: 7. CDR1 and CDR2 (germline): GTSNPN, SVGIG (reference sequence). The CDR3 length is 15 residues. CDR3 loop: CAWSVLDRTDTEAFF. DNA of the CDR3: TGTGCCTGGAGTGTTTTGGACAGGACGGACACTGAAGCTTTCTTT.

The chain has TRBV2 and TRBJ2-1, with 8 bases that match TRBD1. The germline CDR1 and CDR2 sequences are SNHLY and FYNNEI. Trimming at V came to 8 bases and at J to 6 bases, leaving 9 bases not matched to a gene. The CDR3 extends over 14 amino acids. CDR3 sequence: CASSDSTGGNEQFF. CDR3 nucleotides: TGTGCCAGCTCCGACAGTACAGGGGGCAATGAGCAGTTCTTC.

The chain is built from TRBV30 and TRBJ1-3, with unresolved D. Looked up from germline, CDR1 is GTSNPN and CDR2 is SVGIG (reference sequence). This CDR3 has 16 residues. Deletions cut 0 bases from V and 0 bases from J, with 12 bases between. DNA of the CDR3: TGTGCCTGGAGTGTACGGCTCGGACTCTCTGGAAACACCATATATTTT. Amino acids: CAWSVRLGLSGNTIYF.

In this sample, this clone turned up a few times. The chain combines TRBV28 with TRBJ1-2, with 7 bases identical to TRBD1. From germline, CDR1 is MDHEN and CDR2 SYDVKM. The CDR3 covers 13 residues. The J segment lost 4 bases and the V segment lost 5 bases, leaving 4 bases of the junction unmatched. CDR3 coding DNA: TGTGCCAGCAGTGCGGGACAGTTCTATGGCTACACCTTC. Protein sequence: CASSAGQFYGYTF.

The rearrangement uses TRBV6-4 and TRBJ1-2; 9 nucleotides align to TRBD1. The length of the CDR3 is 14 residues. Trimming at V came to 8 bases and at J to 4 bases, leaving 8 bases not matched to a gene. Germline V gene sequence: CDR1 MRHNA, CDR2 SNTAGT. CDR3 loop: CASSEGTGSYGYTF. The CDR3 DNA sequence: TGTGCCAGCTCCGAAGGGACAGGGAGCTATGGCTACACCTTC.

As DNA, the CDR3 is TGTGCCAGCTCACCTACAGGGGACTCTGGAAACACCATATATTTT. This translates into CASSPTGDSGNTIYF. The chain is built from TRBV18 and TRBJ1-3; TRBD1 matches 7 bases. V dropped 3 bases and J dropped 0; count of bases not matched to a gene: 2. The CDR3 runs 15 residues. Germline CDR1 and CDR2: KGHSH and LQKENI.

This sequence joins TRBV7-3 and TRBJ2-7; 7 bases align to TRBD1. This CDR3 spans 14 amino acids. The J segment lost 4 bases and the V segment lost 5 bases, leaving 8 bases of the junction unmatched. Germline V CDR1 and CDR2: SGHTA, FQGTGA. CDR3 in amino acids: CASSPQQGLYEQYF. CDR3 DNA: TGTGCCAGCAGCCCCCAACAGGGGCTTTACGAGCAGTACTTC.